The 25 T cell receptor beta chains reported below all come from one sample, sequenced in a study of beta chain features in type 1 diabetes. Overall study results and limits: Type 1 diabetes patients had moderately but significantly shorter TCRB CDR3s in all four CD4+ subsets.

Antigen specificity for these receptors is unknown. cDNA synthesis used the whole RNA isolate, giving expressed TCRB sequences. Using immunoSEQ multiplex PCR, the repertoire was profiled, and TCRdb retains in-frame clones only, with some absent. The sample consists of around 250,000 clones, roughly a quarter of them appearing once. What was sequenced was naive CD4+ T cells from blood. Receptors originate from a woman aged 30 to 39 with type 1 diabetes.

CDR3 nucleotide sequence: TGTGCCAGCAGCTCCGAAATAGGAGGTGAGCAGTTCTTC. It codes for CASSSEIGGEQFF. The V gene is TRBV7-9, the J gene TRBJ2-1, with D possibly matching TRBD2 (5 bases). Trimming removed 4 bases from V and 9 bases from J, with 13 bases in between. The V gene's germline CDR1 is SEHNR and CDR2 FQNEAQ (reference sequence). The CDR3 has 13 amino acids.

DNA for the CDR3: TGTGCAGTGGACAGGGCTAGCAATCAGCCCCAGCATTTT. It encodes CAVDRASNQPQHF. The chain links TRBV30 to TRBJ1-5; 8 bases map to TRBD1. Germline lookup yields CDR1 GTSNPN and CDR2 SVGIG (reference sequence). This CDR3 is 13 amino acids long. The entire variable domain, with the rest obtained from reference TRBV30 and TRBJ1-5, is as follows: SQTIHQWPATLVQPVGSPLSLECTVEGTSNPNLYWYRQAAGRGLQLLFYSVGIGQISSEVPQNLSASRPQDRQFILSSKKLLLSDSGFYLCAVDRASNQPQHFGDGTRLSIL.

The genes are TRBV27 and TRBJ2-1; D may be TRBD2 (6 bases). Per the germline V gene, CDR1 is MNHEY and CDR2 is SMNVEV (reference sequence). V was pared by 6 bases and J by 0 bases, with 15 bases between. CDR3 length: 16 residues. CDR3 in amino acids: CASRDIGGSSYNEQFF. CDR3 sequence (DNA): TGTGCCAGCAGAGACATAGGAGGGAGCTCCTACAATGAGCAGTTCTTC.

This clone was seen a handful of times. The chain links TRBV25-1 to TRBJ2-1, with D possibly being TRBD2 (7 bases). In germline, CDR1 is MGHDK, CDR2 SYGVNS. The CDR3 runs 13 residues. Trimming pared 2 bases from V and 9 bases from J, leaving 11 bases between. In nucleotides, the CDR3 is TGTGCCAGCAGTGAAAGGGGGGGGGCTGAGCAGTTCTTC. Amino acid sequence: CASSERGGAEQFF.

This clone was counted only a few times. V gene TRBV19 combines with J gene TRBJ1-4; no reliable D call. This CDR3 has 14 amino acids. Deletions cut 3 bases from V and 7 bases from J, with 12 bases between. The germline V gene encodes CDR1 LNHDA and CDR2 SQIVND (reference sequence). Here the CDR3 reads CASSMSQVVEKLFF. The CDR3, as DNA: TGTGCCAGTAGTATGAGTCAGGTGGTTGAAAAACTGTTTTTT.

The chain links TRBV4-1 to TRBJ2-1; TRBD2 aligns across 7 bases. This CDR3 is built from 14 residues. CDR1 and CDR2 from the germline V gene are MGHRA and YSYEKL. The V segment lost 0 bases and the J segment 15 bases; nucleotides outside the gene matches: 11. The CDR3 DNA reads TGCGCCAGCAGCCAAGACGGAGCGGGATCGGCCAGGTTCTTC. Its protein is CASSQDGAGSARFF.

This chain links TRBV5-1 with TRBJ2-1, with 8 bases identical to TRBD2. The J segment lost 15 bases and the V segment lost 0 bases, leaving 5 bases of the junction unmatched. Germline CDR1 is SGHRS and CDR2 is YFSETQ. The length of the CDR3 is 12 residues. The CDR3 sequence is CASSLAREGWFF. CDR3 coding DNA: TGCGCCAGCAGCTTGGCACGGGAGGGGTGGTTCTTC.

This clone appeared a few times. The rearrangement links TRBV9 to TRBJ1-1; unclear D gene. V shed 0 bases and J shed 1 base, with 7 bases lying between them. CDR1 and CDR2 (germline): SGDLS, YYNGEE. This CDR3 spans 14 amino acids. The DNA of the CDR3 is TGTGCCAGCAGCGTAGATGGGCAGAACACTGAAGCTTTCTTT. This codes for CASSVDGQNTEAFF. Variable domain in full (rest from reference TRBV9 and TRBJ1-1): DSGVTQTPKHLITATGQRVTLRCSPRSGDLSVYWYQQSLDQGLQFLIQYYNGEERAKGNILERFSAQQFPDLHSELNLSSLELGDSALYFCASSVDGQNTEAFFGQGTRLTVV.

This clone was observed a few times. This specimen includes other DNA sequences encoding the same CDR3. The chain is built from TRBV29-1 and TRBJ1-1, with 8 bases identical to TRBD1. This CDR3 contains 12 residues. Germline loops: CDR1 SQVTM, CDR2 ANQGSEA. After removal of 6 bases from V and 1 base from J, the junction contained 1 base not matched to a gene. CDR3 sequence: CSVGTGNTEAFF. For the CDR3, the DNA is TGCAGCGTAGGGACAGGGAACACTGAAGCTTTCTTT.

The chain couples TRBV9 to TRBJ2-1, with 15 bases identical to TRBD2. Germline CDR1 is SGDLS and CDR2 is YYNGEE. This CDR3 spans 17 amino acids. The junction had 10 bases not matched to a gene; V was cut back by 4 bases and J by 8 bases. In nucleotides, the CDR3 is TGTGCCAGCAGCCCCACCCTCTGGACTAGCGGGAGGGATGAGCAGTTCTTC. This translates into CASSPTLWTSGRDEQFF.

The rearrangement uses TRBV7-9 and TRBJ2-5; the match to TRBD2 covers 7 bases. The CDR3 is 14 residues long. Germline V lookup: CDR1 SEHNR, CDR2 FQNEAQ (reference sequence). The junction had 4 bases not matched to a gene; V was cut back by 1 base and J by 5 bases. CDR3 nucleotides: TGTGCCAGCAGCTTAGAGGCGGGAGTGGAGACCCAGTACTTC. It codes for CASSLEAGVETQYF.

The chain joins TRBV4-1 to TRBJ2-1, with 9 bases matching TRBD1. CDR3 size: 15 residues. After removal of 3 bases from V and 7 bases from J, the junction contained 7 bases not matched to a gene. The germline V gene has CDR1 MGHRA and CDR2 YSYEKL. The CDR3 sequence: CASSQVGTGPNEQFF. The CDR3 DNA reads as TGCGCCAGCAGCCAGGTTGGGACAGGGCCGAATGAGCAGTTCTTC.

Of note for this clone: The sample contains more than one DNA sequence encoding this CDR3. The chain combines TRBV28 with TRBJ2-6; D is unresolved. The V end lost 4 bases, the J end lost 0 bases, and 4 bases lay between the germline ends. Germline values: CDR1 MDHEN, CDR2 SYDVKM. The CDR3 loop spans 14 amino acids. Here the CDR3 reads CASSSSSGANVLTF. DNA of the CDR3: TGTGCCAGCAGTTCCTCCTCTGGGGCCAACGTCCTGACTTTC.

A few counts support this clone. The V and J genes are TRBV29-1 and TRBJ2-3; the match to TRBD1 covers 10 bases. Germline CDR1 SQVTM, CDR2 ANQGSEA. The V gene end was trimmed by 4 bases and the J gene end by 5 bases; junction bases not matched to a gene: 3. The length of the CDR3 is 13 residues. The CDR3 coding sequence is TGCAGCGTTGTAGGGACAGGGGTAGATACGCAGTATTTT. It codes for CSVVGTGVDTQYF.

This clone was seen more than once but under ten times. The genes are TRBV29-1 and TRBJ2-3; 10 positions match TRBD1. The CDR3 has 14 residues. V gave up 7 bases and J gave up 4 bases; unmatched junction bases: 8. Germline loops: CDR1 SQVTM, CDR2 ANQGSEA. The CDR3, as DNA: TGCAGCGGTCGACCGGGACAGGGGTCAGATACGCAGTATTTT. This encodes CSGRPGQGSDTQYF.

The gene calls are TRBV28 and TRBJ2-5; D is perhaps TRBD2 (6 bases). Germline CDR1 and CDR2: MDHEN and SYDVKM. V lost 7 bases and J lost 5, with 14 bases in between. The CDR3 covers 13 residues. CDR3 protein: CASIKGGWETQYF. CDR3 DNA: TGTGCCAGCATTAAGGGAGGATGGGAGACCCAGTACTTC.

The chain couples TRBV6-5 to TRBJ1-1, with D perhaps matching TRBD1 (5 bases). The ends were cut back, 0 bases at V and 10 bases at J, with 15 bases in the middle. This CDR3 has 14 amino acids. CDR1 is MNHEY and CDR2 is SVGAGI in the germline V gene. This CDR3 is CASSYSGQALGAFF. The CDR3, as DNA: TGTGCCAGCAGTTACTCGGGGCAGGCCTTGGGAGCTTTCTTT.

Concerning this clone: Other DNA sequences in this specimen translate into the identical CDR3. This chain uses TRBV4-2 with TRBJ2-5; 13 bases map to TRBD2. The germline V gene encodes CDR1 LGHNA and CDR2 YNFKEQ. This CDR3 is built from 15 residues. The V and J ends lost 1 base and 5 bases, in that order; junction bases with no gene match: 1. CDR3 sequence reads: CASSQGLAGGETQYF. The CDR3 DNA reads TGTGCCAGCAGCCAAGGACTAGCGGGAGGCGAGACCCAGTACTTC.

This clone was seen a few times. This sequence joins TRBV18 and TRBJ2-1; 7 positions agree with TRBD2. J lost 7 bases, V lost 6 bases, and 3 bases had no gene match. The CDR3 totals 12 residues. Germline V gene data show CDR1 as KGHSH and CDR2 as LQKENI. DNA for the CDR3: TGTGCCAGCTCCCCCGGGGGGAATGAGCAGTTCTTC. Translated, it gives CASSPGGNEQFF.

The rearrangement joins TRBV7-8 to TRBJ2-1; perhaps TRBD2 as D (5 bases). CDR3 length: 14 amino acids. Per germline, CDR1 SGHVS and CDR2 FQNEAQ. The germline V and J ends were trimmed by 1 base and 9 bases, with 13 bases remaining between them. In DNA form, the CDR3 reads TGTGCCAGCAGCTTAGTGCTCGCGAGCGGTGAGCAGTTCTTC. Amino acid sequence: CASSLVLASGEQFF.

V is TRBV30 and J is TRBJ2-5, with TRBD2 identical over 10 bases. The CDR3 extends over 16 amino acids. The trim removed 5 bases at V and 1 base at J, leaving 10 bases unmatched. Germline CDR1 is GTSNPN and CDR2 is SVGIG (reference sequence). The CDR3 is CAWGLATSGPQETQYF. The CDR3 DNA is TGTGCCTGGGGTTTAGCGACTAGCGGGCCCCAAGAGACCCAGTACTTC.

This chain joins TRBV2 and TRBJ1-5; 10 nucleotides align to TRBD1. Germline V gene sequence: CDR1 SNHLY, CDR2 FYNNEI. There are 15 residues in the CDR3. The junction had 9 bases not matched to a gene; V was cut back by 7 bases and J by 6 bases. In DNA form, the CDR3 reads TGTGCCAGCAAAGAAAGTGGGACAGGGGCTCAGCCCCAGCATTTT. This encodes CASKESGTGAQPQHF.

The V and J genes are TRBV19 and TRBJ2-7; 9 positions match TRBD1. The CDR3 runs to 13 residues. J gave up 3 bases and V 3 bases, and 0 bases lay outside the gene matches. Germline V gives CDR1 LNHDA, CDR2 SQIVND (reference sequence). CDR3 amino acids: CASSMDRGYEQYF. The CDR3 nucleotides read TGTGCCAGTAGTATGGACAGGGGCTACGAGCAGTACTTC.

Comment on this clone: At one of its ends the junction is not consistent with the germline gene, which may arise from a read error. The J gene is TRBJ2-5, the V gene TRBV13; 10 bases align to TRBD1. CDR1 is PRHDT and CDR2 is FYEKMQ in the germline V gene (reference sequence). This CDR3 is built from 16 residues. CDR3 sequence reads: CASGFVGQGYLETQYF. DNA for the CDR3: TGTGCCAGCGGCTTTGTGGGACAGGGGTATTTGGAGACCCAGTACTTC.

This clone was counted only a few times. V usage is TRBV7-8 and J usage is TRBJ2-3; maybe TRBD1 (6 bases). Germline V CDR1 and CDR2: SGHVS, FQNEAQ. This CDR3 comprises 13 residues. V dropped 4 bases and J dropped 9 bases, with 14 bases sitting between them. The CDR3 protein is CASSSSRDMTQYF. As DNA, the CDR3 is TGTGCCAGCAGCTCATCCCGGGACATGACGCAGTATTTT.